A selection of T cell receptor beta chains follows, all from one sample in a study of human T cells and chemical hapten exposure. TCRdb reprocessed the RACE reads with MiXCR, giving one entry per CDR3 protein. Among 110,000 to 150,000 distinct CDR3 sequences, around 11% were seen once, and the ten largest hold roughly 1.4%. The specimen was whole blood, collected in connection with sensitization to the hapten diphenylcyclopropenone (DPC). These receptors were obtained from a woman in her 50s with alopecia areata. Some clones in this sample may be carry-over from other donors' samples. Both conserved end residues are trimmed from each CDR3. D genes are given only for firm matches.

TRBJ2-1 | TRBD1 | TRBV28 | ASSVGTGMYNEQF
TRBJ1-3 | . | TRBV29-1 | SVPGQGGNTIY
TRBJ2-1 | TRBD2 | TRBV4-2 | ASSPIGTSGSKNEQF
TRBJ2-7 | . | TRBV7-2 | ASSLLRPYEQY
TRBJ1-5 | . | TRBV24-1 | ATSVGRNQPQH
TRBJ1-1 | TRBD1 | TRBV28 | ATRRQGNTEAF
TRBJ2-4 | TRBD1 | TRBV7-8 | ASSLETGSKNIQY
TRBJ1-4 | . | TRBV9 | ASSVQGTANEKLF
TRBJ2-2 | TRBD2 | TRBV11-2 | ASSSAGVPGTGELF
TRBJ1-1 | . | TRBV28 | ASSRGGHTEAF
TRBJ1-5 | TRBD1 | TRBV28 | ASRSQGKGQPQH
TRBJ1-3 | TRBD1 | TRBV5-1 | ASSGGQGVAGNTIY
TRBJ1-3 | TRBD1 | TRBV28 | ASSLGDRVYGNTIY
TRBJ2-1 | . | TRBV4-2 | ASSQDIGNEQF
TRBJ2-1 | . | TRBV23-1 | ASSQSRAGFTNEQF
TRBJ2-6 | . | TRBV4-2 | ASSQDRDASGANVLT
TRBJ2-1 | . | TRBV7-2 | ASSLVSGTGSYNEQF
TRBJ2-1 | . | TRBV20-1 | SARASVGNEQF
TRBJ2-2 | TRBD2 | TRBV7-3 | ASSISGRDLF
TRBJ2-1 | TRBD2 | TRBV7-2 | ASSLGWGTSGSDEQF
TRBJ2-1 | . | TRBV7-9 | ASSHGELADNEQF
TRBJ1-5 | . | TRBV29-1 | SVESGPNQPQH
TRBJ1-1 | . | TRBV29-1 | SASAGQRAF
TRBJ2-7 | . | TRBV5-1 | ASSPRTGAYEQY
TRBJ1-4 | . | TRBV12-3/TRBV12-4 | ASTVGVPRTLF
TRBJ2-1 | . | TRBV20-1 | SARAEYSYNEQF
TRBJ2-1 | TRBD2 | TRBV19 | ASSIDPSGVSNEQF
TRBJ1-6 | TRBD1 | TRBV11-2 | ASTLSRRGQGSPLH
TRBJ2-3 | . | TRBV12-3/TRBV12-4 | ASTPWGGSTDTQY
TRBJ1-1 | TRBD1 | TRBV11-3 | ASSLGTGAPGTEAF
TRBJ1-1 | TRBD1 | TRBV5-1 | ASSHGQDLNTEAF
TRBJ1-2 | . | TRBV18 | ASSPLESSYGYT
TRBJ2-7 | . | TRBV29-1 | SVEGLRGYEQY
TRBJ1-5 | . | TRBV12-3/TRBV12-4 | ASSGIQGRGQPQH
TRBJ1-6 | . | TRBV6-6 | ASSTEGESLPSYNSPLH
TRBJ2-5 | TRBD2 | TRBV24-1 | ATSDSREGPAAQY
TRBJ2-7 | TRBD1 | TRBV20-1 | SAPGTGDYEQY
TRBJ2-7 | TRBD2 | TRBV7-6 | ASSRERAGVRSYEQY
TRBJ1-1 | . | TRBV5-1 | ASSPAGLDTEAF
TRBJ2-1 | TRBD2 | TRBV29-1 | SVSGTSGRASYNEQF
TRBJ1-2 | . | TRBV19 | ASHSLGDNYGYT
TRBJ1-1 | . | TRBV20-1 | SAKRGRDEAF
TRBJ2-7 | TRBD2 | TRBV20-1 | SASSRGGRSSYEQY
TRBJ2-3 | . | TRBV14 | ASSQDVGGTTDTQY
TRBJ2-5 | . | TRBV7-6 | ASSGRVETQY